The 18 T cell receptor beta chains below come from one sample, sequenced in a study of neurological immune-mediated disorders. TCRdb analysed the 5' RACE reads with MiXCR anew, one entry per CDR3 protein. This table has around 46,000 distinct CDR3 sequences, roughly 25% appearing once. Sequenced: PBMCs. These TCRs come from an older woman in good health.

The V gene is TRBV6-5, the J gene TRBJ2-5; no clear D gene. CDR1 MNHEY and CDR2 SVGAGI come from the germline V gene. The CDR3 has 14 residues. V lost 2 bases and J lost 2, with 9 bases in between. CDR3 loop: CASSYATMQETQYF. The DNA for the CDR3 is TGTGCCAGCAGTTACGCGACAATGCAAGAGACCCAGTACTTC.

The chain links TRBV5-1 to TRBJ2-1; a weak D match, TRBD2 (5 bases). The germline gives CDR1 SGHRS, CDR2 YFSETQ. The length of the CDR3 is 15 residues. V was shortened by 4 bases and J by 0 bases, with 11 bases between the two germline ends. CDR3 in DNA: TGCGCCAGCAGCCCCTCCGGGGTCTCCTACAATGAGCAGTTCTTC. Its translation: CASSPSGVSYNEQFF.

The table lists this clonotype with a few counts. The chain joins TRBV6-5 to TRBJ2-3, with 16 bases fitting TRBD2. The trim removed 2 bases at V and 4 bases at J, leaving 9 bases unmatched. Per the germline V gene, CDR1 is MNHEY and CDR2 is SVGAGI. This CDR3 comprises 19 residues. The CDR3, as DNA: TGTGCCAGCAGTTACGCTCGGGGACTAGCGGGAGGGCCATCAGATACGCAGTATTTT. Its protein is CASSYARGLAGGPSDTQYF.

This clonotype has ten or more counts. This rearrangement joins TRBV5-1 to TRBJ2-1, with D maybe TRBD1 (5 bases). Trimming shortened V by 2 bases and J by 8 bases, and 20 bases separated the two germline ends. Germline CDR1 SGHRS, CDR2 YFSETQ. The CDR3 has 16 amino acids. The CDR3 region has the DNA TGCGCCAGCAGCTTAAGGGGAATTATTATGTTTGATGAGCAGTTCTTC. Protein: CASSLRGIIMFDEQFF. The whole variable domain, remainder taken from reference TRBV5-1 and TRBJ2-1, is KAGVTQTPRYLIKTRGQQVTLSCSPISGHRSVSWYQQTPGQGLQFLFEYFSETQRNKGNFPGRFSGRQFSNSRSEMNVSTLELGDSALYLCASSLRGIIMFDEQFFGPGTRLTVL.

This clonotype was recorded at least ten times. The rearrangement joins TRBV9 to TRBJ1-3, with D tentatively TRBD1 (5 bases). The CDR3 contains 15 residues. Trimming removed 3 bases at V and 0 bases at J, with 10 bases between. Germline lookup yields CDR1 SGDLS and CDR2 YYNGEE. The CDR3 DNA sequence: TGTGCCAGCAGCGCCGGGGGGGTCTCTGGAAACACCATATATTTT. Translating gives CASSAGGVSGNTIYF.

This clonotype was seen ten or more times. The chain uses TRBV3-1 and TRBJ2-7; 10 bases match TRBD2. The trim removed 11 bases at V and 1 base at J, leaving 5 bases unmatched. The CDR3 contains 13 residues. Germline V gives CDR1 LGHDT, CDR2 YNNKEL (reference sequence). The CDR3 nucleotides are TGTGCCCTAGCGGGAGTGATATCCTACGAGCAGTACTTC. Its protein product is CALAGVISYEQYF.

This clonotype was found once. Given a much more abundant clone one base away, this may be a read error. The rearrangement uses TRBV20-1 and TRBJ2-7; TRBD2 might be the D (5 bases). The length of the CDR3 is 13 residues. From germline, CDR1 is DFQATT and CDR2 SNEGSKA (reference sequence). The CDR3 loop is CSATSRSSNEQYF. CDR3 DNA: TGCAGTGCTACTAGCCGTAGCTCCAACGAGCAGTACTTC.

The chain is built from TRBV12-3 or TRBV12-4 and TRBJ1-1, with unresolved D. The V end was cut by 3 bases, the J end by 8 bases, with 13 bases between. The CDR3 is 13 residues long. The CDR3 reads CASSFANLLEAFF. The CDR3 DNA reads as TGTGCCAGCAGTTTTGCTAACCTCCTCGAAGCTTTCTTT.

This clonotype appeared many times. The J gene is TRBJ2-1, the V gene TRBV20-1, with TRBD2 matching 7 bases. CDR1 is DFQATT, CDR2 SNEGSKA, per germline (reference sequence). With V trimmed by 0 bases and J by 7 bases, 9 bases remained unmatched. The CDR3 totals 15 residues. The CDR3: CSARDGAGVENEQFF. Here the CDR3 DNA reads TGCAGTGCTAGAGATGGGGCGGGAGTAGAAAATGAGCAGTTCTTC.

This clonotype occurred many times. V gene TRBV24-1 combines with J gene TRBJ2-7; 8 nucleotides line up with TRBD1. With 4 bases clipped from V and 3 bases from J, the junction kept 4 bases outside the gene matches. The CDR3 consists of 14 residues. The germline gives CDR1 KGHDR, CDR2 SFDVKD. CDR3 sequence: CATSDRGPNYEQYF. The CDR3 DNA sequence: TGTGCCACCAGTGACAGGGGGCCCAACTACGAGCAGTACTTC.

The chain joins TRBV7-3 to TRBJ1-1, with 9 bases fitting TRBD1. Germline V gene lookup returns CDR1 SGHTA and CDR2 FQGTGA. The J segment lost 5 bases and the V segment lost 1 base, leaving 5 bases of the junction unmatched. The CDR3 is 15 residues long. CDR3 sequence: CASSLRGQGNTEAFF. In DNA form, the CDR3 reads TGTGCCAGCAGCTTAAGGGGACAGGGAAATACTGAAGCTTTCTTT.

This clonotype is medium-sized in the sample. The genes are TRBV28 and TRBJ2-5; the D is unclear. V dropped 5 bases and J dropped 3 bases, with 13 bases sitting between them. From germline, CDR1 is MDHEN and CDR2 SYDVKM. The CDR3 has 14 residues. CDR3 sequence (DNA): TGTGCCAGCAGTCCGGAACGGTGGGAAGAGACCCAGTACTTC. Protein: CASSPERWEETQYF.

This clonotype was detected many times. The J gene is TRBJ2-3, the V gene TRBV7-3, with D tentatively TRBD1 or TRBD2 (5 bases each). The germline CDR1 and CDR2 sequences are SGHTA and FQGTGA. The CDR3 contains 14 residues. V lost 2 bases, J lost 2 bases, and 8 bases lay in between. CDR3 DNA: TGTGCCAGCAGCTTAGAAGGGACCACAGATACGCAGTATTTT. Its protein product is CASSLEGTTDTQYF.

In this sample, this clonotype turned up many times. This sequence joins TRBV5-1 and TRBJ2-3; 9 nucleotides align to TRBD1. Per the germline V gene, CDR1 is SGHRS and CDR2 is YFSETQ. The CDR3 extends over 15 amino acids. The V and J ends lost 3 bases and 4 bases, in that order; junction bases with no gene match: 6. The CDR3 loop is CASSYRDRVADTQYF. In DNA form, the CDR3 reads TGCGCCAGCAGCTACCGGGACAGGGTGGCAGATACGCAGTATTTT.

This clonotype was seen ten or more times. The genes are TRBV3-1 and TRBJ2-3, with 9 bases identical to TRBD2. The CDR3 spans 15 residues. V shed 2 bases, J shed 1 base, and the junction held 1 base outside the gene matches. Germline CDR1 reads LGHDT; CDR2 reads YNNKEL (reference sequence). CDR3: CASSQRTSGTDTQYF. The CDR3 nucleotides are TGTGCCAGCAGCCAACGGACTAGCGGCACAGATACGCAGTATTTT.

This clonotype was detected many times. This chain joins TRBV5-1 and TRBJ2-1, with TRBD2 matching 9 bases. CDR1 is SGHRS, CDR2 YFSETQ, per germline. The CDR3 contains 15 residues. V shed 2 bases and J 6 bases; nucleotides not matched to a gene: 6. The CDR3 is CASSFSGSLGNEQFF. DNA of the CDR3: TGCGCCAGCAGCTTTAGCGGGAGTCTCGGCAATGAGCAGTTCTTC.

This clonotype was observed many times. The chain carries TRBV12-3 or TRBV12-4 and TRBJ2-3, with 8 bases fitting TRBD2. The CDR3 extends over 17 amino acids. The trim removed 1 base at V and 0 bases at J, leaving 6 bases unmatched. DNA for the CDR3: TGTGCCAGCAGTTTAGAGGATAGCGGGGCTAGCACAGATACGCAGTATTTT. Encoded protein: CASSLEDSGASTDTQYF.

Many counts were recorded for this clonotype. The V call is TRBV5-6, the J call TRBJ2-1; 7 bases align to TRBD2. In germline, CDR1 is SGHDT, CDR2 YYEEEE. The CDR3 contains 14 residues. The junction had 9 bases not matched to a gene; V was cut back by 5 bases and J by 7 bases. The CDR3 DNA reads TGTGCCAGCAGTTTACCGGGGGGTACGAATGAGCAGTTCTTC. Its translation is CASSLPGGTNEQFF.